This T cell receptor (beta chain) came from a study of cytomegalovirus exposure and HLA in healthy donors. General study findings and limits: Later analysis identified about 17,000 TCR beta sequences associated with HLA alleles, using a false discovery rate threshold of 0.05. Certain indistinguishable V segments, among them TRBV6-2 and TRBV6-3, were excluded.

Trimming took 2 bases from V and 1 from J; bases not matched to a gene: 11. This CDR3 contains 18 residues. Per germline, CDR1 SGHTA and CDR2 FQGTGA. Amplification used 60 Vbeta primers and 13 Jbeta primers. Some clones are missing from TCRdb's copy, which holds only in-frame ones; the method was immunoSEQ multiplex PCR. The sample totals fewer than 150,000 clones. On this clone itself: Its antigen remains unknown.

This chain connects TRBV7-3 to TRBJ2-1, with TRBD2 identical over 7 bases. Sequenced sample: PBMCs. This TCR was sampled from a woman aged 60 to 75 in good health and CMV-seronegative. The CDR3 nucleotides are TGTGCCAGCAGCTTATCGGCGGGGGTCCCCCTGTCCTACAATGAGCAGTTCTTC. Translating it yields CASSLSAGVPLSYNEQFF.